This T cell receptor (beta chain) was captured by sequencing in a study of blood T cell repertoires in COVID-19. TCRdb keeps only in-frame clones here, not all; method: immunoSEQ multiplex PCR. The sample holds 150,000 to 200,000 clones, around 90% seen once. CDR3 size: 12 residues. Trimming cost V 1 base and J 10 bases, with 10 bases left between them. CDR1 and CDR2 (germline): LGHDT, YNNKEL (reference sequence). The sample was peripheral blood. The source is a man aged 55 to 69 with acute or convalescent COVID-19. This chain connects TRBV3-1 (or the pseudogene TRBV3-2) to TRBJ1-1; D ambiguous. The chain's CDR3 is CASSQGASGAFF. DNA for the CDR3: TGTGCCAGCAGCCAAGGGGCGTCAGGAGCTTTCTTT.